The next 10 T cell receptor beta chains were all read from a single sample in a study of T cell responses to AZD1222 COVID-19 vaccine. Here immunoSEQ multiplex PCR was the method, and the copy in TCRdb shows in-frame clones only, minus some. This table holds approximately 200,000 clones, about 94% found once. This material consisted of peripheral blood, taken on day 0 of AZD1222 vaccination. These TCRs come from an adult in good health.

In its sample, this clone was seen once. The chain is built from TRBV28 and TRBJ2-1, with TRBD2 matching over 12 bases. Per germline, CDR1 MDHEN and CDR2 SYDVKM. J gave up 9 bases and V 8 bases, and 17 bases lay outside the gene matches. This CDR3 contains 17 residues. This CDR3 reads CASGPTRLAGVVAEQFF. The CDR3 DNA is TGTGCCAGCGGACCGACGAGACTAGCGGGAGTCGTGGCTGAGCAGTTCTTC.

The J gene is TRBJ2-3, the V gene TRBV5-1; 8 bases fit TRBD2. The CDR3 totals 15 residues. Germline V gene lookup returns CDR1 SGHRS and CDR2 YFSETQ. Trimming at V came to 5 bases and at J to 2 bases, leaving 7 bases not matched to a gene. The CDR3 sequence is CASRTRLAHTDTQYF. CDR3 in DNA: TGCGCCAGCAGGACCAGACTAGCGCACACAGATACGCAGTATTTT.

The V call is TRBV12-3 or TRBV12-4, the J call TRBJ1-1; D is ambiguous. The CDR3 sequence is 13 residues long. V shed 5 bases and J shed 0 bases, with 7 bases lying between them. For the CDR3, the DNA is TGTGCCAGCAGTCGCCCCATGAACACTGAAGCTTTCTTT. This translates into CASSRPMNTEAFF.

The chain uses TRBV9 and TRBJ1-1; TRBD1 matches at 7 bases. With V trimmed by 0 bases and J by 5 bases, 4 bases remained unmatched. CDR1 SGDLS and CDR2 YYNGEE come from the germline V gene. The CDR3 runs to 14 residues. The CDR3 DNA reads TGTGCCAGCAGCGTAGCGGACAGGATGACTGAAGCTTTCTTT. It encodes CASSVADRMTEAFF.

V is TRBV2 and J is TRBJ1-1; D is uncertain. Trimming pared 5 bases from V and 3 bases from J, leaving 16 bases between. Germline V gene data show CDR1 as SNHLY and CDR2 as FYNNEI. The CDR3 is 15 amino acids. The CDR3 sequence: CASSLKSPFYTEAFF. Here the CDR3 DNA reads TGTGCCAGCAGTTTAAAAAGCCCTTTTTACACTGAAGCTTTCTTT.

V is TRBV10-3 and J is TRBJ1-3, with D tentatively TRBD1 (6 bases). V was trimmed by 7 bases and J by 7 bases, leaving 14 bases between them. The germline V gene encodes CDR1 ENHRY and CDR2 SYGVKD. This CDR3 is built from 13 residues. The CDR3: CAITPGQGNTIYF. For the CDR3, the DNA is TGTGCCATCACTCCGGGACAAGGTAACACCATATATTTT.

This chain joins TRBV6-5 and TRBJ1-4; TRBD1 matches at 7 bases. The V gene's germline CDR1 is MNHEY and CDR2 SVGAGI. After removal of 8 bases from V and 7 bases from J, the junction contained 10 bases not matched to a gene. CDR3 length equals 14 residues. The chain's CDR3 is CASGPGGRGEKLFF. CDR3 DNA sequence: TGTGCCAGCGGTCCAGGGGGTCGGGGTGAAAAACTGTTTTTT.

This rearrangement joins TRBV5-8 to TRBJ2-1; TRBD2 matches 9 bases. The CDR3 is 16 residues long. Per germline, CDR1 SGHTS and CDR2 YDEGEE. With 3 bases clipped from V and 4 bases from J, the junction kept 8 bases outside the gene matches. CDR3 coding DNA: TGTGCCAGCAGCTCGATTACTAGCGGGCCTTACAATGAGCAGTTCTTC. Amino acid sequence: CASSSITSGPYNEQFF.

CDR3 sequence reads: CAIRDGGNTIYF. CDR3 nucleotides: TGTGCCATCCGAGACGGAGGAAACACCATATATTTT. This chain uses TRBV6-5 with TRBJ1-3; D is undetermined. V was cut by 10 bases and J by 4 bases, with 11 bases left in between. This CDR3 region has 12 residues. The germline V gene encodes CDR1 MNHEY and CDR2 SVGAGI.

This chain joins TRBV6-5 and TRBJ2-5; D is possibly TRBD2 (6 bases). Looked up from germline, CDR1 is MNHEY and CDR2 is SVGAGI. V lost 7 bases and J 7 bases, leaving 13 bases between the germline ends. This CDR3 has 12 amino acids. The CDR3 loop is CASKGSGGTQYF. The CDR3 DNA sequence: TGTGCCAGCAAAGGTAGCGGCGGGACCCAGTACTTC.